The rows below give T cell receptor beta chains drawn from one sample of a study of T cells in Graves' hyperthyroidism and ophthalmopathy. MiXCR, run by TCRdb on the multiplex PCR reads, gives a single entry per CDR3 protein. The sample consists of over 450,000 distinct CDR3 sequences, roughly 18% of them appearing once. The sample consisted of blood. These receptors were taken from a woman aged 18 to 35 with Graves' ophthalmopathy. CDR3s include the opening cysteine and the closing phenylalanine or tryptophan. D genes are given only for firm matches. A clone size is listed for some rows: how often the clone was seen (once, few, many), or a class if it is expanded.

v_call: TRBV20-1; clone_size: NA; d_call: TRBD1; j_call: TRBJ1-2; cdr3_nt: TGCAGTGCTAGCCCGGGACAGGGGGTTAACTATGGCTACACCTTC; cdr3_aa: CSASPGQGVNYGYTF
v_call: TRBV10-3; clone_size: NA; d_call: NA; j_call: TRBJ2-3; cdr3_nt: TGTGCCATCAGTGAGGAAGGGGAGCTCACAGATACGCAGTATTTT; cdr3_aa: CAISEEGELTDTQYF
v_call: TRBV20-1; clone_size: NA; d_call: TRBD2; j_call: TRBJ2-7; cdr3_nt: TGCAGTGCTGTAATCCTAGCGGGAGCGCCCGCCCCTCTCTACGAGCAGTACTTC; cdr3_aa: CSAVILAGAPAPLYEQYF
v_call: TRBV20-1; clone_size: many; d_call: NA; j_call: TRBJ2-1; cdr3_nt: TGCAGTGCTAGGGCAGGGGACTACAATGAGCAGTTCTTC; cdr3_aa: CSARAGDYNEQFF
v_call: TRBV6-2/TRBV6-3; clone_size: many; d_call: TRBD1; j_call: TRBJ2-5; cdr3_nt: TGTGCCAGCAGTTACTCCGGGACAGTCCAAGAGACCCAGTACTTC; cdr3_aa: CASSYSGTVQETQYF
v_call: TRBV6-1; clone_size: NA; d_call: NA; j_call: TRBJ2-6; cdr3_nt: TGTGCCAGCAGTACCCGGGGTGCTGGGGCCAACGTCCTGACTTTC; cdr3_aa: CASSTRGAGANVLTF
v_call: TRBV28; clone_size: NA; d_call: TRBD1; j_call: TRBJ2-7; cdr3_nt: TGTGCCAGCAGAGTAACAGGGGTGCACGAGCAGTACTTC; cdr3_aa: CASRVTGVHEQYF
v_call: TRBV20-1; clone_size: many; d_call: TRBD1; j_call: TRBJ2-7; cdr3_nt: TGCAGTGCTAGGGACGAGGACAGGGGGCTATACGAGCAGTACTTC; cdr3_aa: CSARDEDRGLYEQYF
v_call: TRBV5-1; clone_size: many; d_call: NA; j_call: TRBJ2-1; cdr3_nt: TGCGCCAGCAACTCTGGGGTTAGCTCCTACAATGAGCAGTTCTTC; cdr3_aa: CASNSGVSSYNEQFF
v_call: TRBV6-5; clone_size: NA; d_call: TRBD2; j_call: TRBJ2-7; cdr3_nt: TGTGCCAGCAGTTCCCCGGGACTAGCAAAATACGAGCAGTACTTC; cdr3_aa: CASSSPGLAKYEQYF
v_call: TRBV20-1; clone_size: many; d_call: NA; j_call: TRBJ2-3; cdr3_nt: TGCAGTGCCAGGGGGGCGAGTAGCACAGATACGCAGTATTTT; cdr3_aa: CSARGASSTDTQYF
v_call: TRBV9; clone_size: many; d_call: NA; j_call: TRBJ1-2; cdr3_nt: TGTGCCAGCAGCGTAGATGAGGGGGACTATGGCTACACCTTC; cdr3_aa: CASSVDEGDYGYTF
v_call: TRBV12-3/TRBV12-4; clone_size: many; d_call: TRBD2; j_call: TRBJ2-5; cdr3_nt: TGTGCCAGCAGGAAGACTAGCCTTCAAGAGACCCAGTACTTC; cdr3_aa: CASRKTSLQETQYF
v_call: TRBV29-1; clone_size: few; d_call: NA; j_call: TRBJ1-2; cdr3_nt: TGCAGCGTTTTAGGAGGCGGAGGCTACACCTTC; cdr3_aa: CSVLGGGGYTF
v_call: TRBV19; clone_size: NA; d_call: NA; j_call: TRBJ1-4; cdr3_nt: TGTGCCAGTAGTATAGCGCCGTATGGAAAACTGTTTTTT; cdr3_aa: CASSIAPYGKLFF
v_call: TRBV6-1; clone_size: many; d_call: NA; j_call: TRBJ1-4; cdr3_nt: TGTGCCAGCAGTCCAGCGACAGAGGCAACTAATGAAAAACTGTTTTTT; cdr3_aa: CASSPATEATNEKLFF
v_call: TRBV28; clone_size: many; d_call: TRBD1; j_call: TRBJ1-1; cdr3_nt: TGTGCCAGCAGTCCACCCACAGGGGTCGGCACTGAAGCTTTCTTT; cdr3_aa: CASSPPTGVGTEAFF
v_call: TRBV3-1; clone_size: many; d_call: NA; j_call: TRBJ1-1; cdr3_nt: TGTGCCAGCAACACCGGACGGGGGAACACTGAAGCTTTCTTT; cdr3_aa: CASNTGRGNTEAFF
v_call: TRBV5-8; clone_size: many; d_call: NA; j_call: TRBJ2-7; cdr3_nt: TGTGCCAGCAGCTCTCTAGGGGCCGACGAGCAGTACTTC; cdr3_aa: CASSSLGADEQYF
v_call: TRBV30; clone_size: few; d_call: NA; j_call: TRBJ1-1; cdr3_nt: TGTGCCTGGAGTGTTAGAAGGACAGACACTGAAGCTTTCTTT; cdr3_aa: CAWSVRRTDTEAFF
v_call: TRBV5-6; clone_size: few; d_call: NA; j_call: TRBJ1-4; cdr3_nt: TGTGCCAGCAGCCCGGGACAAACTAATGAAAAACTGTTTTTT; cdr3_aa: CASSPGQTNEKLFF
v_call: TRBV7-2; clone_size: NA; d_call: NA; j_call: TRBJ1-2; cdr3_nt: TGTGCCAGCAGCTTCCGGGATCCGGCTAACTATGGCTACACCTTC; cdr3_aa: CASSFRDPANYGYTF
v_call: TRBV5-1; clone_size: many; d_call: TRBD2; j_call: TRBJ2-3; cdr3_nt: TGCGCCAGCAGCTTGGATCCAGGCCCGGGGGGAGATACGCAGTATTTT; cdr3_aa: CASSLDPGPGGDTQYF
v_call: TRBV7-2; clone_size: few; d_call: NA; j_call: TRBJ2-1; cdr3_nt: TGTGCCAGCAGCCGCCAAGGACAGTACTCCTACAATGAGCAGTTCTTC; cdr3_aa: CASSRQGQYSYNEQFF
v_call: TRBV20-1; clone_size: NA; d_call: NA; j_call: TRBJ2-3; cdr3_nt: TGCAGTGCTAGAGAGGGGGCAGATACGCAGTATTTT; cdr3_aa: CSAREGADTQYF
v_call: TRBV6-2/TRBV6-3; clone_size: many; d_call: TRBD1; j_call: TRBJ2-7; cdr3_nt: TGTGCCAGCAGTTACCCGGGACAGGAGTACTTC; cdr3_aa: CASSYPGQEYF
v_call: TRBV5-1; clone_size: NA; d_call: TRBD1; j_call: TRBJ2-1; cdr3_nt: TGCGCCAGCAGCCCGATAATGACAGGGGACAATGAGCAGTTCTTC; cdr3_aa: CASSPIMTGDNEQFF
v_call: TRBV19; clone_size: NA; d_call: TRBD2; j_call: TRBJ2-1; cdr3_nt: TGTGCCAGTAGCAACGGACTAGCCAACTACAATGAGCAGTTCTTC; cdr3_aa: CASSNGLANYNEQFF
v_call: TRBV27; clone_size: NA; d_call: TRBD1; j_call: TRBJ2-7; cdr3_nt: TGTGCCAGCAGCTCTCCGGGACAGGGGGTCCACGAGCAGTACTTC; cdr3_aa: CASSSPGQGVHEQYF
v_call: TRBV7-2; clone_size: NA; d_call: NA; j_call: TRBJ1-1; cdr3_nt: TGTGCCAGCAGCCCCCATCCTGACTTAAACACTGAAGCTTTCTTT; cdr3_aa: CASSPHPDLNTEAFF
v_call: TRBV19; clone_size: few; d_call: TRBD1; j_call: TRBJ1-3; cdr3_nt: TGTGCCAGTACCCTGGGACAGCTCTCTGGAAACACCATATATTTT; cdr3_aa: CASTLGQLSGNTIYF
v_call: TRBV28; clone_size: many; d_call: NA; j_call: TRBJ1-1; cdr3_nt: TGTGCCAGCAGTCAGAGGACGGGACGGATGAACACTGAAGCTTTCTTT; cdr3_aa: CASSQRTGRMNTEAFF
v_call: TRBV6-4; clone_size: NA; d_call: NA; j_call: TRBJ1-2; cdr3_nt: TGTGCCAGCAGTGAAACCCCAGGGTATGGCTACACCTTC; cdr3_aa: CASSETPGYGYTF
v_call: TRBV9; clone_size: NA; d_call: TRBD1; j_call: TRBJ2-7; cdr3_nt: TGTGCCAGCAGCGAGGGGGCTACAGGGGAGCAGTACTTC; cdr3_aa: CASSEGATGEQYF
v_call: TRBV11-2; clone_size: many; d_call: NA; j_call: TRBJ2-3; cdr3_nt: TGTGCCAGCACCCGTTTGACGGGGAGCACAGATACGCAGTATTTT; cdr3_aa: CASTRLTGSTDTQYF
v_call: TRBV7-2; clone_size: many; d_call: TRBD1; j_call: TRBJ2-3; cdr3_nt: TGTGCCAGCAGCCTCGACAGGGGGCGGGATACGCAGTATTTT; cdr3_aa: CASSLDRGRDTQYF
v_call: TRBV7-9; clone_size: NA; d_call: NA; j_call: TRBJ2-6; cdr3_nt: TGTGCCAGCTCCGTTCCAGGGGCTGGGGCCAACGTCCTGACTTTC; cdr3_aa: CASSVPGAGANVLTF
v_call: TRBV12-3/TRBV12-4; clone_size: NA; d_call: TRBD2; j_call: TRBJ2-5; cdr3_nt: TGTGCCAGCAGTCCCCCCCTAGCGGGAGGAGGGGAGACCCAGTACTTC; cdr3_aa: CASSPPLAGGGETQYF
v_call: TRBV6-5; clone_size: NA; d_call: NA; j_call: TRBJ1-5; cdr3_nt: TGTGCCAGCAGTTACTCTTGGAGTCAGGGAGGCAATCAGCCCCAGCATTTT; cdr3_aa: CASSYSWSQGGNQPQHF
v_call: TRBV11-2; clone_size: many; d_call: NA; j_call: TRBJ2-3; cdr3_nt: TGTGCCAGCAGCTTAATCACAGGGAGCACAGATACGCAGTATTTT; cdr3_aa: CASSLITGSTDTQYF
v_call: TRBV30; clone_size: NA; d_call: TRBD1; j_call: TRBJ2-2; cdr3_nt: TGTGCCTGGAGAGGGGGCCCGAACACCGGGGAGCTGTTTTTT; cdr3_aa: CAWRGGPNTGELFF
v_call: TRBV30; clone_size: many; d_call: NA; j_call: TRBJ1-4; cdr3_nt: TGTGCCTGGAGTGTACGGTCCCCCGGCACTAATGAAAAACTGTTTTTT; cdr3_aa: CAWSVRSPGTNEKLFF
v_call: TRBV2; clone_size: many; d_call: TRBD2; j_call: TRBJ2-7; cdr3_nt: TGTGCCAGCAGTGAAGCTCGAGGACTAGTTAACGAGCAGTACTTC; cdr3_aa: CASSEARGLVNEQYF
v_call: TRBV6-5; clone_size: many; d_call: NA; j_call: TRBJ2-1; cdr3_nt: TGTGCCAGCAGTTACGTCGACAGTTTCTCCTACAATGAGCAGTTCTTC; cdr3_aa: CASSYVDSFSYNEQFF
v_call: TRBV20-1; clone_size: many; d_call: NA; j_call: TRBJ1-4; cdr3_nt: TGCAGTGCTAAGGGGTCAAGGGAAAAACTGTTTTTT; cdr3_aa: CSAKGSREKLFF
v_call: TRBV20-1; clone_size: NA; d_call: TRBD1; j_call: TRBJ1-2; cdr3_nt: TGCAGTGCGACCCCTGACAGGGGTATCGATGGCTACATCTTC; cdr3_aa: CSATPDRGIDGYIF
v_call: TRBV11-2; clone_size: many; d_call: TRBD1; j_call: TRBJ1-6; cdr3_nt: TGTGCCAGCAGCTTCCGGACAGGCTCCTATAATTCACCCCTCCACTTT; cdr3_aa: CASSFRTGSYNSPLHF
v_call: TRBV28; clone_size: NA; d_call: NA; j_call: TRBJ1-1; cdr3_nt: TGTGCCAGCAGTTTCACGGGGGGGACCACTGAAGCTTTCTTT; cdr3_aa: CASSFTGGTTEAFF
v_call: TRBV7-8; clone_size: many; d_call: NA; j_call: TRBJ1-5; cdr3_nt: TGTGCCAGCGGTGGAGGGAAGGGCAATCAGCCCCAGCATTTT; cdr3_aa: CASGGGKGNQPQHF
v_call: TRBV20-1; clone_size: NA; d_call: NA; j_call: TRBJ1-5; cdr3_nt: TGCAGTGCTATTATTGGGGGGCGCGTGGATAGCAATCAGCCCCAGCATTTT; cdr3_aa: CSAIIGGRVDSNQPQHF
v_call: TRBV19; clone_size: NA; d_call: TRBD1; j_call: TRBJ1-4; cdr3_nt: TGTGCCAGTTCAACCCATATGGACAGGGAGACTAATGAAAAACTGTTTTTT; cdr3_aa: CASSTHMDRETNEKLFF
v_call: TRBV3-1; clone_size: many; d_call: TRBD1; j_call: TRBJ2-7; cdr3_nt: TGTGCCAGCAGCCGAGGACAGGCCCACGAGCAGTACTTC; cdr3_aa: CASSRGQAHEQYF
v_call: TRBV9; clone_size: few; d_call: TRBD2; j_call: TRBJ2-7; cdr3_nt: TGTGCCAGCAGCGCTAATGGACTAGCGGGATCATACGAGCAGTACTTC; cdr3_aa: CASSANGLAGSYEQYF